This is a list of T cell receptor beta chains from one sample in a study of shared clonotypes between healthy human individuals. Sequencing was performed with immunoSEQ multiplex PCR; in TCRdb, only in-frame clones are kept and a portion is missing. This sample has about 1.5 million clones, with approximately 98% found just once. The sequenced sample was naive CD4+ T cells sorted from blood. The receptors derive from a man aged 25-40 years in good health. The CDR3 runs from the conserved cysteine through the conserved F or W. The D gene is left open where the match is weak. Clone size is given for some rows only: seen once, a few or many times, or a class if the clone is expanded.

v_call: TRBV9; d_call: -; j_call: TRBJ2-1; clone_size: once; cdr3_nt: TGTGCCAGCAGCCACTGGGGGAGCGATGAGCAGTTCTTC; cdr3_aa: CASSHWGSDEQFF
v_call: TRBV18; d_call: -; j_call: TRBJ2-1; clone_size: -; cdr3_nt: TGTGCCAGCTCACCTAGTAAGGGGGTCAATGAGCAGTTCTTC; cdr3_aa: CASSPSKGVNEQFF
v_call: TRBV28; d_call: TRBD1; j_call: TRBJ1-3; clone_size: -; cdr3_nt: TGTGCCAGCAGCCCGACAGGGTTTGCTGGAAACACCATATATTTT; cdr3_aa: CASSPTGFAGNTIYF
v_call: TRBV2; d_call: -; j_call: TRBJ2-7; clone_size: -; cdr3_nt: TGTGCCAGCAGTCTTAGCGGAGCCCCCTACGAGCAGTACTTC; cdr3_aa: CASSLSGAPYEQYF
v_call: TRBV18; d_call: TRBD2; j_call: TRBJ2-1; clone_size: -; cdr3_nt: TGTGCCAGCTCACCTTTCTCGGGACTAAGCTCCTACAATGAGCAGTTCTTC; cdr3_aa: CASSPFSGLSSYNEQFF
v_call: TRBV5-4; d_call: TRBD2; j_call: TRBJ2-7; clone_size: -; cdr3_nt: TGTGCCAGCAGCTTGGGGGGGACTAGTTACTACGAGCAGTACTTC; cdr3_aa: CASSLGGTSYYEQYF
v_call: TRBV6-1; d_call: -; j_call: TRBJ1-5; clone_size: -; cdr3_nt: TGTGCCAGCAGGGGCTTACAGGGATCTCGTCAGCCCCAGCATTTT; cdr3_aa: CASRGLQGSRQPQHF
v_call: TRBV9; d_call: TRBD2; j_call: TRBJ2-1; clone_size: -; cdr3_nt: TGTGCCAGCAGCGTCGGACTAGCGGGAGGGTCCTGGAATGAGCAGTTCTTC; cdr3_aa: CASSVGLAGGSWNEQFF
v_call: TRBV11-2; d_call: TRBD1; j_call: TRBJ1-2; clone_size: -; cdr3_nt: TGTGCCAGCAGCATACACCGACAGGGCCGCTATGGCTACACCTTC; cdr3_aa: CASSIHRQGRYGYTF
v_call: TRBV11-2; d_call: TRBD2; j_call: TRBJ2-7; clone_size: -; cdr3_nt: TGTGCCAGCAGCTTAGAGATAGATGGGGTGCCTAGCGGTTCCTACGAGCAGTACTTC; cdr3_aa: CASSLEIDGVPSGSYEQYF
v_call: TRBV4-1; d_call: -; j_call: TRBJ2-1; clone_size: -; cdr3_nt: TGCGCCAGCAGTCGACAGCGGGAGCAGTTCTTC; cdr3_aa: CASSRQREQFF
v_call: TRBV5-1; d_call: -; j_call: TRBJ2-7; clone_size: -; cdr3_nt: TGCGCCAGCAGCTTGGATATCCGGCAGGGGACCTACGAGCAGTACTTC; cdr3_aa: CASSLDIRQGTYEQYF
v_call: TRBV5-1; d_call: TRBD1; j_call: TRBJ2-6; clone_size: -; cdr3_nt: TGCGCCAGCAGCTTGGGACAGGGGGCTGGGGCCAACGTCCTGACTTTC; cdr3_aa: CASSLGQGAGANVLTF
v_call: TRBV7-9; d_call: -; j_call: TRBJ1-5; clone_size: few; cdr3_nt: TGTGCCAGCAGTTCCGGGGGGGGTGATAGCAATCAGCCCCAGCATTTT; cdr3_aa: CASSSGGGDSNQPQHF